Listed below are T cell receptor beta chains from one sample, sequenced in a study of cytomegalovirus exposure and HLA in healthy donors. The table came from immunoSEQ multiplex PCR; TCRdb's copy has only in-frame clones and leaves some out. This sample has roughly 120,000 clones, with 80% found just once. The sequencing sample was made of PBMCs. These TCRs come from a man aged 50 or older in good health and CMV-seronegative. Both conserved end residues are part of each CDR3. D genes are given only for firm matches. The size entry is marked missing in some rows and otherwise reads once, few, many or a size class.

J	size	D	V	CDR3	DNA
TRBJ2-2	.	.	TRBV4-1	CASSQVDLRSFNGELFF	TGCGCCAGCAGCCAAGTGGATCTGCGGTCCTTTAACGGGGAGCTGTTTTTT
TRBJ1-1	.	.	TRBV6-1	CASIVRGDTEAFF	TGTGCCAGCATAGTTCGGGGGGACACTGAAGCTTTCTTT
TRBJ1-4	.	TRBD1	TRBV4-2	CASSQLGQVHVF	TGTGCCAGCAGCCAGTTGGGACAGGTCCATGTTTTT
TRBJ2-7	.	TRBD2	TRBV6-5	CASSASGRAYEQYF	TGTGCCAGCAGTGCTAGCGGGAGGGCCTACGAGCAGTACTTC
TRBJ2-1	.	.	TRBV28	CASSFILLGSSYNEQFF	TGTGCCAGCAGTTTTATCCTGTTGGGGAGCTCCTACAATGAGCAGTTCTTC
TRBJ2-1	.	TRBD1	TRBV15	CATSRERTTGGPYNEQFF	TGTGCCACCAGCAGGGAAAGGACCACAGGGGGCCCTTACAATGAGCAGTTCTTC
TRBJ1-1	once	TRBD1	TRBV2	CASNQDRVNMNTEAFF	TGTGCCAGCAACCAGGACAGGGTAAATATGAACACTGAAGCTTTCTTT
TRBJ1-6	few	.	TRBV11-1	CASSLGGNSPLHF	TGTGCCAGCAGCTTAGGAGGGAATTCACCCCTCCACTTT
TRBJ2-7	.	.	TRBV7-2	CASSPRFGEQYF	TGTGCCAGCAGCCCCCGGTTCGGCGAGCAGTACTTC
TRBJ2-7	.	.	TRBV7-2	CASSPPASVYEQYF	TGTGCCAGCAGCCCGCCGGCTAGTGTATACGAGCAGTACTTC
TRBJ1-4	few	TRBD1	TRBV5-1	CASSTRPGQNEKLFF	TGCGCCAGCAGCACACGGCCGGGACAGAATGAAAAACTGTTTTTT
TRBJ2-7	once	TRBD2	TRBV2	CASTESGGIYEQYF	TGTGCCAGCACCGAGAGCGGGGGGATCTACGAGCAGTACTTC
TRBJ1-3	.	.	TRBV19	CASTIGDRNTIYF	TGTGCCAGTACCATCGGGGATAGAAACACCATATATTTT
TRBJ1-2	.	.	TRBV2	CASGRRDKILDTF	TGTGCCAGCGGCCGCCGGGACAAGATCCTAGACACCTTC
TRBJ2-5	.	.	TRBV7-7	CASSLVGRVGETQYF	TGTGCCAGCAGCTTAGTAGGCAGGGTAGGGGAGACCCAGTACTTC
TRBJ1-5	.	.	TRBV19	CASSEGGGVGNQPQHF	TGTGCCAGTAGTGAGGGCGGGGGGGTCGGCAATCAGCCCCAGCATTTT
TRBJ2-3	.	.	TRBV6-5	CASSYLPGGGTDTQYF	TGTGCCAGCAGTTACTTGCCAGGAGGCGGCACAGATACGCAGTATTTT
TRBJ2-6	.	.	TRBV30	CAWERTGANVLTF	TGTGCCTGGGAGCGTACTGGGGCCAACGTCCTGACTTTC
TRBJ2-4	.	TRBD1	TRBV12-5	CASGLVRGQKNIQYF	TGTGCTAGTGGTTTGGTACGGGGACAGAAAAACATTCAGTACTTC
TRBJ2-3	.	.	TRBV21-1	CAYRVGDTQYF	TGTGCCTACAGGGTAGGGGATACGCAGTATTTT
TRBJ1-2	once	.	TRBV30	CAWSVLAGVGYTF	TGTGCCTGGAGTGTACTGGCAGGGGTAGGCTACACCTTC
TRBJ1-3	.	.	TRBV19	CASSRGARGSGNTIYF	TGTGCCAGCAGTAGGGGCGCCAGGGGCTCTGGAAACACCATATATTTT
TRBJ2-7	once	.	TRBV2	CASSSRQVGLIEQYF	TGTGCCAGCAGTTCTCGACAGGTTGGGTTGATCGAGCAGTACTTC
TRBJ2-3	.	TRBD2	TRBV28	CAIPGTSGSTDTQYF	TGTGCCATCCCGGGGACTAGCGGGAGCACAGATACGCAGTATTTT
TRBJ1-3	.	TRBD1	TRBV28	CASSLYGTGAGNTIYF	TGTGCCAGCAGTTTATACGGGACAGGGGCTGGAAACACCATATATTTT
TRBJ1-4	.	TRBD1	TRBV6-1	CASRSDRGTGEKLFF	TGTGCCAGCAGATCCGACAGGGGGACGGGTGAAAAACTGTTTTTT
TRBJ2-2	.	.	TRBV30	CAWSVVGGYKVAGELFF	TGTGCCTGGAGTGTCGTGGGGGGTTATAAAGTCGCCGGGGAGCTGTTTTTT
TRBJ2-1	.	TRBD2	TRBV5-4	CASSLGGGKNEQFF	TGTGCCAGCAGCTTGGGGGGGGGTAAGAATGAGCAGTTCTTC
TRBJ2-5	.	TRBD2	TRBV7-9	CASSSGEGLAGEGETQYF	TGTGCCAGCAGCTCCGGGGAGGGGCTAGCGGGAGAAGGGGAGACCCAGTACTTC
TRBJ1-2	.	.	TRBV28	CASSMTAYGYTF	TGTGCCAGCAGTATGACAGCGTATGGCTACACCTTC
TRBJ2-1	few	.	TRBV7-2	CASSKPGSSSYNEQFF	TGTGCCAGCAGTAAACCGGGATCGAGCTCCTACAATGAGCAGTTCTTC
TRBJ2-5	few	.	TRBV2	CAGSGGAGETQYF	TGTGCCGGGTCTGGGGGCGCCGGGGAGACCCAGTACTTC
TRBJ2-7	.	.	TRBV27	CASSHRDSYEQYF	TGTGCCAGCAGCCACAGGGATTCCTACGAGCAGTACTTC
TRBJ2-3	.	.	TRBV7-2	CASSPQRASSTDTQYF	TGTGCCAGCAGTCCACAGCGGGCCTCTAGCACAGATACGCAGTATTTT
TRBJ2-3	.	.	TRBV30	CAWGPGADTQYF	TGTGCCTGGGGCCCGGGGGCAGATACGCAGTATTTT
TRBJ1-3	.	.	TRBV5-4	CASSPDSFSGNTIYF	TGTGCCAGCAGCCCGGACAGTTTCTCTGGAAACACCATATATTTT
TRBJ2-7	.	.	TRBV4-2	CASSQDLRQYF	TGTGCCAGCAGCCAAGACCTTCGGCAGTACTTC
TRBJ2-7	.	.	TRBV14	CASSQVEVREQYF	TGTGCCAGCAGCCAAGTAGAAGTTCGTGAGCAGTACTTC
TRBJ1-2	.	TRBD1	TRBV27	CASREVTGVTNYGYTF	TGTGCCAGCCGAGAGGTGACAGGGGTAACAAACTATGGCTACACCTTC
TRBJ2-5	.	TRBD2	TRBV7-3	CASSSKRGGLETQYF	TGTGCCAGCAGCTCCAAGCGGGGGGGCTTGGAGACCCAGTACTTC
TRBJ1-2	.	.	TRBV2	CASSEARQASLYGYTF	TGTGCCAGCAGTGAAGCGCGCCAGGCCAGCCTCTATGGCTACACCTTC
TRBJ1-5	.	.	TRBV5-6	CASSSYRVSNQPQHF	TGTGCCAGCAGCTCCTACAGGGTAAGCAATCAGCCCCAGCATTTT
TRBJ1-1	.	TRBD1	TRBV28	CASGWTGGRNTEAFF	TGTGCCAGCGGATGGACAGGGGGCCGGAACACTGAAGCTTTCTTT